The 15 T cell receptor beta chains in this list originate from one sample, sequenced in a study of PD-1 blockade in mismatch repair-deficient tumors. The assay was immunoSEQ multiplex PCR, and TCRdb's table has in-frame clones only and misses some. This sample has tens of thousands of clones; about four fifths occur once, and the top ten carry around 5.5%. This specimen was peripheral blood, taken 44 weeks after starting pembrolizumab. The receptors shown here come from an adult with mismatch repair-deficient cancer.

The genes are TRBV6-5 and TRBJ1-5; the D gene is possibly TRBD1 (5 bases). Germline V lookup: CDR1 MNHEY, CDR2 SVGAGI. V lost 2 bases to trimming and J lost 6 bases, with 14 bases between them. The CDR3 is made up of 15 amino acids. The CDR3 region is CASSYPQEGGQPQHF. The CDR3 coding sequence is TGTGCCAGCAGTTACCCACAGGAGGGAGGTCAGCCCCAGCATTTT.

The rearrangement joins TRBV6-1 to TRBJ1-1; D is ambiguous. The CDR3 is 14 amino acids. CDR1 and CDR2 (germline): MNHNS, SASEGT. The V end lost 4 bases, the J end lost 0 bases, and 9 bases lay between the germline ends. CDR3 bases: TGTGCCAGCAGTGTACCCAGGATGAACACTGAAGCTTTCTTT. This sequence encodes CASSVPRMNTEAFF.

The chain is built from TRBV30 and TRBJ1-2, with D unresolved. The CDR3 runs 10 residues. The V gene's germline CDR1 is GTSNPN and CDR2 SVGIG (reference sequence). Trimming took 7 bases from V and 5 from J, leaving 8 bases between them. CDR3 in DNA: TGTGCCTTCGGGCTTTATGGCTACACCTTC. This translates into CAFGLYGYTF.

The V call is TRBV28, the J call TRBJ2-3, with 9 bases lining up with TRBD2. The germline V gene encodes CDR1 MDHEN and CDR2 SYDVKM. V lost 2 bases to trimming and J lost 0 bases; unmatched junction nucleotides: 9. The CDR3 spans 18 residues. The CDR3 loop reads CASSLAGGPVGSTDTQYF. DNA of the CDR3: TGTGCCAGCAGTTTAGCGGGAGGGCCGGTTGGGAGCACAGATACGCAGTATTTT.

In DNA, the CDR3 is TGTGCCTGGAAGGACACTGAAGCTTTCTTT. Protein: CAWKDTEAFF. The genes are TRBV30 and TRBJ1-1; the D is unclear. This CDR3 region has 10 residues. The germline CDR1 and CDR2 sequences are GTSNPN and SVGIG (reference sequence). V was shortened by 4 bases and J by 3 bases, with 3 bases between the two germline ends.

This chain uses TRBV4-3 with TRBJ2-7; D unclear. This CDR3 has 15 residues. V lost 1 base and J 0 bases, leaving 10 bases between the germline ends. Germline CDR1 and CDR2: LGHNA and YSLEER. DNA for the CDR3: TGCGCCAGCAGCCAAGCGTGGGCAGGCTCCTACGAGCAGTACTTC. Protein sequence: CASSQAWAGSYEQYF.

CDR3 DNA: TGTGCCAGCAGCCATTACAGGGACAATAGCTACGAGCAGTACTTC. Translation gives CASSHYRDNSYEQYF. This chain joins TRBV5-8 and TRBJ2-7; a possible D gene is TRBD1 (6 bases). This CDR3 comprises 15 residues. Deletions cut 4 bases from V and 3 bases from J, with 17 bases between. Germline CDR1 reads SGHTS; CDR2 reads YDEGEE.

The chain couples TRBV19 to TRBJ2-2, with D tentatively TRBD1 (6 bases). Between the trimmed V and J ends, which lost 7 bases and 4 bases, there was a span of 19 bases. Germline lookup yields CDR1 LNHDA and CDR2 SQIVND (reference sequence). This CDR3 has 16 amino acids. The CDR3 nucleotides read TGTGCCAGTATTTCTGCAGGGGCATGGGGCACCGGGGAGCTGTTTTTT. It translates to CASISAGAWGTGELFF.

This clone was picked up a small number of times. The chain couples TRBV4-2 to TRBJ2-7; D not certain. Per the germline V gene, CDR1 is LGHNA and CDR2 is YNFKEQ. V dropped 2 bases and J dropped 0 bases, with 8 bases sitting between them. The CDR3 runs to 14 residues. For the CDR3, the DNA is TGTGCCAGCAGCCAAACCGGTTCCTCCTACGAGCAGTACTTC. Translated: CASSQTGSSYEQYF.

The chain is built from TRBV5-1 and TRBJ1-1; D gene unclear. Germline assignment: CDR1 SGHRS and CDR2 YFSETQ. V was clipped by 1 base and J by 7 bases, with 14 bases between them. This CDR3 contains 14 residues. In nucleotides, the CDR3 is TGCGCCAGCAGCTTGAGGACCTTAGGGCTTGAAGCTTTCTTT. Translating gives CASSLRTLGLEAFF.

V and J are TRBV6-5 and TRBJ2-1; possible D gene TRBD1, 6 bases. V was trimmed by 0 bases and J by 10 bases, leaving 10 bases between them. Germline values: CDR1 MNHEY, CDR2 SVGAGI. The CDR3 runs to 13 residues. The CDR3 reads CASSYSNRVEQFF. The CDR3 nucleotides read TGTGCCAGCAGTTACTCGAACAGGGTGGAGCAGTTCTTC.

This clone has only one observation. CDR3 region: CASSPWTNTGELFF. The CDR3 nucleotides are TGTGCCAGCAGCCCCTGGACGAACACCGGGGAGCTGTTTTTT. V is TRBV7-8 and J is TRBJ2-2; unclear D gene. The CDR3 is 14 amino acids. The V end was cut by 5 bases, the J end by 0 bases, with 7 bases between. CDR1 is SGHVS and CDR2 is FQNEAQ in the germline V gene.

The chain combines TRBV5-4 with TRBJ2-1, with D possibly being TRBD2 (5 bases). Germline lookup yields CDR1 SGHNT and CDR2 YYREEE (reference sequence). The V gene lost 4 bases and the J gene lost 7 bases, with 15 bases spanning the gap. The CDR3 covers 14 residues. Written as DNA, the CDR3 is TGTGCCAGCAGCCCTTTTGGGAGCAGGAATGAGCAGTTCTTC. Protein sequence: CASSPFGSRNEQFF.

This chain links TRBV18 with TRBJ2-5; unclear D gene. The CDR3 spans 16 residues. CDR1 and CDR2 from the germline V gene are KGHSH and LQKENI. The V gene lost 3 bases and the J gene lost 1 base, with 15 bases spanning the gap. CDR3 amino acids: CASSPTPRPSQETQYF. In DNA, the CDR3 is TGTGCCAGCTCACCGACCCCACGTCCCAGCCAAGAGACCCAGTACTTC.

The chain uses TRBV5-1 and TRBJ2-7, with 7 positions matching TRBD1. Germline CDR1 and CDR2: SGHRS and YFSETQ. The CDR3 totals 17 residues. The V segment lost 1 base and the J segment 4 bases; nucleotides outside the gene matches: 14. The CDR3 here is CASSLRPPGQQWYEQYF. DNA of the CDR3: TGCGCCAGCAGCTTGAGGCCTCCGGGACAGCAGTGGTACGAGCAGTACTTC. Variable domain in full (rest from reference TRBV5-1 and TRBJ2-7): KAGVTQTPRYLIKTRGQQVTLSCSPISGHRSVSWYQQTPGQGLQFLFEYFSETQRNKGNFPGRFSGRQFSNSRSEMNVSTLELGDSALYLCASSLRPPGQQWYEQYFGPGTRLTVT.